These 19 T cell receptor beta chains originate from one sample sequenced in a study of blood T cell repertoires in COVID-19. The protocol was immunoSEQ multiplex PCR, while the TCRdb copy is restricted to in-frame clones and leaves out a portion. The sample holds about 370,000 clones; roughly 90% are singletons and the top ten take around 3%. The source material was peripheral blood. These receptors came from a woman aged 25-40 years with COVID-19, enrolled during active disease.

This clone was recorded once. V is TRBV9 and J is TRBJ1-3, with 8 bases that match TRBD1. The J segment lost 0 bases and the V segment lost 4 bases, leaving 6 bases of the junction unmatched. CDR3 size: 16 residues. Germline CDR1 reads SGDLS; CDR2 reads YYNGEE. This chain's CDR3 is CASSLTGDVSGNTIYF. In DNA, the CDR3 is TGTGCCAGCAGCTTGACAGGGGACGTCTCTGGAAACACCATATATTTT.

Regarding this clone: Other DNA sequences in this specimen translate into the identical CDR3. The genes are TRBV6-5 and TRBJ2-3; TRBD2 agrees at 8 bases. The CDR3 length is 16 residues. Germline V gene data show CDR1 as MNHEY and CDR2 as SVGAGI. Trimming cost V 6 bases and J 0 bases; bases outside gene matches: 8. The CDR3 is CASSYSLAGSTDTQYF. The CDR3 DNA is TGTGCCAGCAGCTACAGCCTAGCGGGTAGCACAGATACGCAGTATTTT.

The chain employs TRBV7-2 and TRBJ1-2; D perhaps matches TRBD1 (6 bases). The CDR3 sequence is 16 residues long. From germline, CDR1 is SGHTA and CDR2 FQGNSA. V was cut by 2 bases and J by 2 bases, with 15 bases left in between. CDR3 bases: TGTGCCAGCAGCTTATTCGGACAGCCCCACAACTATGGCTACACCTTC. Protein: CASSLFGQPHNYGYTF.

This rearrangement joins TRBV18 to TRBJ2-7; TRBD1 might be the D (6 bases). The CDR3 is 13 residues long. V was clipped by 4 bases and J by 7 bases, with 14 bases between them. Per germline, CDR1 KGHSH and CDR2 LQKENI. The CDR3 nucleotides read TGTGCCAGCTCACTGGACAGTTCGAGTGAGCAGTACTTC. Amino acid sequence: CASSLDSSSEQYF.

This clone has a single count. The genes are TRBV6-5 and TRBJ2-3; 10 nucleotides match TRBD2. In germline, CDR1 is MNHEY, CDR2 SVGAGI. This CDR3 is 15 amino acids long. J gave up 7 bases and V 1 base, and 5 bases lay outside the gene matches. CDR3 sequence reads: CASSYLAGGGHTQYF. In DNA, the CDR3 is TGTGCCAGCAGTTACTTAGCGGGGGGCGGTCATACGCAGTATTTT.

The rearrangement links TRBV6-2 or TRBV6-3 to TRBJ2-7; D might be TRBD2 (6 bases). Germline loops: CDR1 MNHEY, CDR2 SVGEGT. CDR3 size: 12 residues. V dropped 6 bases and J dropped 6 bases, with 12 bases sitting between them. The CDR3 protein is CASSRQGGEQYV. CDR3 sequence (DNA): TGTGCCAGCAGCCGCCAGGGAGGCGAGCAGTACGTC.

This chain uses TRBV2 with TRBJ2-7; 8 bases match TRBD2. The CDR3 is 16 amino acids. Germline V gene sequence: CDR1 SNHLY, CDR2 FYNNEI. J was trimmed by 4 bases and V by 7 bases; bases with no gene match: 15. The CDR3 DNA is TGTGCCAGCATAGGGCTAAGCGGGAGTGGGTTTTACGAGCAGTACGTC. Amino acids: CASIGLSGSGFYEQYV.

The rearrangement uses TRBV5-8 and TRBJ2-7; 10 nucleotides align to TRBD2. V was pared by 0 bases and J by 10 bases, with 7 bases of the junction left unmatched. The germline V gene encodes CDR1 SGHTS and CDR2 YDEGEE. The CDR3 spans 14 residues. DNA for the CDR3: TGTGCCAGCAGCTTGGCCTCTAAGCGGGAGGGCCAGTACGTC. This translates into CASSLASKREGQYV.

This chain's CDR3 is CASSLERPAAGGRYEQYF. The CDR3 DNA sequence: TGTGCCAGCAGCTTAGAGCGCCCCGCAGCGGGGGGCAGATACGAGCAGTACTTC. The chain is built from TRBV7-2 and TRBJ2-7, with 9 bases identical to TRBD2. Germline assignment: CDR1 SGHTA and CDR2 FQGNSA. The CDR3 extends over 18 amino acids. J gave up 4 bases and V 1 base, and 14 bases lay outside the gene matches.

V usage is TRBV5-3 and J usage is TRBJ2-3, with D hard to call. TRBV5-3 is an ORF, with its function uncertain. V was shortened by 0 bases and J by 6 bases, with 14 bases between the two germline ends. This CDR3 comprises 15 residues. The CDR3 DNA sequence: TGTGCCAGAAGCTTGGTGCCGACCCCGGAGGATACGCAGTATTTT. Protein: CARSLVPTPEDTQYF.

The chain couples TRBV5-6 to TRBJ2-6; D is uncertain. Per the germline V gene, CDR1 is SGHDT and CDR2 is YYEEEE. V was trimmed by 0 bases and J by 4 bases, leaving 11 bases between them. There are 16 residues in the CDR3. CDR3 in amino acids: CASSLASRFGANVLTF. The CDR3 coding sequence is TGTGCCAGCAGCTTGGCCTCGAGGTTCGGGGCCAACGTCCTGACTTTC. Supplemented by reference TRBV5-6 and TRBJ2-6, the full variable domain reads DAGVTQSPTHLIKTRGQQVTLRCSPKSGHDTVSWYQQALGQGPQFIFQYYEEEERQRGNFPDRFSGHQFPNYSSELNVNALLLGDSALYLCASSLASRFGANVLTFGAGSRLTVL.

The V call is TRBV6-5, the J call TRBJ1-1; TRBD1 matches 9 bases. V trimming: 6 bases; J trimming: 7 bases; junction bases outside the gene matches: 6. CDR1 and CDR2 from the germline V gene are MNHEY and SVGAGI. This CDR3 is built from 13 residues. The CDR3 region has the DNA TGTGCCAGCAGCCGACAGGGGGGGAATGAAGCTTTCTTT. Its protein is CASSRQGGNEAFF.

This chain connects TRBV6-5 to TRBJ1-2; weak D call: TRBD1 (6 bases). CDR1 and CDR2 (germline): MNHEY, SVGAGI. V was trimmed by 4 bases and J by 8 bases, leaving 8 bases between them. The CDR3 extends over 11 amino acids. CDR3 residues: CASSSQGGYTF. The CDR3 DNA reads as TGTGCCAGCAGTTCCCAGGGGGGCTACACCTTC.

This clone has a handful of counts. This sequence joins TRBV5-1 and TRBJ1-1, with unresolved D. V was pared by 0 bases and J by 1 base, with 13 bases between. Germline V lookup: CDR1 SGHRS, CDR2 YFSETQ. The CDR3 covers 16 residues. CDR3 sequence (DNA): TGCGCCAGCAGCTTGGCCAGAGCACGGGGGAACACTGAAGCTTTCTTT. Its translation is CASSLARARGNTEAFF.

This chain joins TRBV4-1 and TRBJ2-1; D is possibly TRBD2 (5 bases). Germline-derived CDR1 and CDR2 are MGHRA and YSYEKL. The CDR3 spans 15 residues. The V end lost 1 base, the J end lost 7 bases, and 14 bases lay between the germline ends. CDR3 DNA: TGCGCCAGCAGCCAAGCCGGCCGGAGGAGGAATGAGCAGTTCTTC. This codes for CASSQAGRRRNEQFF.

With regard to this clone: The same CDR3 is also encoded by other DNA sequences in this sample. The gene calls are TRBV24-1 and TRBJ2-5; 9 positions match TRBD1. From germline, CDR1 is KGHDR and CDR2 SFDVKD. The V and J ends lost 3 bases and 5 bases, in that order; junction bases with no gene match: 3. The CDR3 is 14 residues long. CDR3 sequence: CATSDRQGVETQYF. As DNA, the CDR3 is TGTGCCACCAGTGATAGACAGGGGGTCGAGACCCAGTACTTC.

In nucleotides, the CDR3 is TGTGCCAGCACAGCCCCCGGGACAGTGGGCAATGAGCAGTTCTTC. This codes for CASTAPGTVGNEQFF. The V call is TRBV6-4, the J call TRBJ2-1, with TRBD1 identical over 7 bases. Germline CDR1 and CDR2: MRHNA and SNTAGT. The CDR3 has 15 amino acids. V trimming: 7 bases; J trimming: 6 bases; junction bases outside the gene matches: 12.

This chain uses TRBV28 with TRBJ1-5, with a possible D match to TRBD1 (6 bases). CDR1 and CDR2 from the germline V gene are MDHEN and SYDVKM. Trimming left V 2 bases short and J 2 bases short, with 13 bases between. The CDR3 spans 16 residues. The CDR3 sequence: CASSLRGRGGNQPQHF. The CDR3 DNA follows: TGTGCCAGCAGTTTACGGGGGAGGGGGGGCAATCAGCCCCAGCATTTT.

This chain's CDR3 is CASSFPGQGEAKNIQYF. CDR3 coding DNA: TGCGCCAGCAGCTTCCCCGGACAGGGCGAGGCCAAAAACATTCAGTACTTC. The V gene is TRBV5-1, the J gene TRBJ2-4, with 8 bases identical to TRBD1. CDR3 length equals 17 residues. In germline, CDR1 is SGHRS, CDR2 YFSETQ. With 2 bases clipped from V and 1 base from J, the junction kept 8 bases outside the gene matches.